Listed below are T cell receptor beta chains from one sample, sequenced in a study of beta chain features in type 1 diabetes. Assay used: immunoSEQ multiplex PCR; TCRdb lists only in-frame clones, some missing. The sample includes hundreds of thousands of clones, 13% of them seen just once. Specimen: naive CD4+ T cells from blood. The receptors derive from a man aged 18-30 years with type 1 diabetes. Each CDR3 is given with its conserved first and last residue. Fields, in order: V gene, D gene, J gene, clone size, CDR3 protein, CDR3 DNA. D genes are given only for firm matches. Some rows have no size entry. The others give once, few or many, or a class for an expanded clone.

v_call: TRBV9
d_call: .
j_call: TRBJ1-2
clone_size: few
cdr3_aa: CASSVVQGGGYTF
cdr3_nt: TGTGCCAGCAGCGTAGTACAGGGAGGAGGCTACACCTTC

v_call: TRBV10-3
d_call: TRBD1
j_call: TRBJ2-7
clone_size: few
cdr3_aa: CAISGGQGYYEQYF
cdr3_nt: TGTGCCATCAGCGGAGGACAGGGTTATTACGAGCAGTACTTC

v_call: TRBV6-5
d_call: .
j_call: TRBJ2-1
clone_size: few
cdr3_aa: CASSYPRNSYNEQFF
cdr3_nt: TGTGCCAGCAGTTACCCGCGGAACTCCTACAATGAGCAGTTCTTC

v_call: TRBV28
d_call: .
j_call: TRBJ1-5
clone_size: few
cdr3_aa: CASRRDLNQPQHF
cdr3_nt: TGTGCCAGTCGTAGGGACCTCAATCAGCCCCAGCATTTT

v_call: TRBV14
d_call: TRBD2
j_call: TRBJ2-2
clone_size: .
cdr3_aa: CASSQVPAGTGELFF
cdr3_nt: TGTGCCAGCAGCCAAGTCCCAGCGGGGACCGGGGAGCTGTTTTTT

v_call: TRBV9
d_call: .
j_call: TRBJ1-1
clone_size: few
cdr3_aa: CASSVVGGETEAFF
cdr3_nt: TGTGCCAGCAGCGTAGTCGGAGGAGAAACTGAAGCTTTCTTT

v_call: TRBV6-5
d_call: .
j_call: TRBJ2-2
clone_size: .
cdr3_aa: CASSHGLTGELFF
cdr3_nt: TGTGCCAGCAGTCACGGACTCACCGGGGAGCTGTTTTTT

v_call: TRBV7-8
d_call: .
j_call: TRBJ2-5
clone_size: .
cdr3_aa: CASTVTGLDRETQYF
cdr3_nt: TGTGCCAGCACCGTTACGGGCTTGGATCGGGAGACCCAGTACTTC

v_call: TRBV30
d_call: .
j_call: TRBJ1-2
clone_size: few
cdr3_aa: CAWSVGIIRGYTF
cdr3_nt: TGTGCCTGGAGTGTAGGCATAATACGTGGCTACACCTTC

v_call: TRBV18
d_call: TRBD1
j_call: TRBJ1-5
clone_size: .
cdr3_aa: CASSTGVDQPQHF
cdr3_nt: TGTGCCAGCTCCACAGGGGTCGATCAGCCCCAGCATTTT

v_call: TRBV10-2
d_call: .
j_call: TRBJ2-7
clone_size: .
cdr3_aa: CASSDSGQSSF
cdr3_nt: TGCGCCAGCAGTGATTCCGGACAGTCGTCGTTC

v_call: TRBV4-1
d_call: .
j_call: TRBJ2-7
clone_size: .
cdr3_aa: CASSQHIGRGSYEQYF
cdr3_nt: TGCGCCAGCAGCCAACATATAGGACGGGGCTCCTACGAGCAGTACTTC

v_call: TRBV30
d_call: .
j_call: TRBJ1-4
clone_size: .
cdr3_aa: CAWSVLGPLGEKLFF
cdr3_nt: TGTGCCTGGAGTGTACTCGGGCCCTTGGGAGAAAAACTGTTTTTT

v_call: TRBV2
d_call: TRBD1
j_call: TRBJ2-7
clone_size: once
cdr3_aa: CASRSGTEAYEQYF
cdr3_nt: TGTGCCAGCAGATCCGGGACAGAGGCCTACGAGCAGTACTTC

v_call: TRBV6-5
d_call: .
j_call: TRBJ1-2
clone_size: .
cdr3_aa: CASRQGSGYTF
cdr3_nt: TGTGCCAGCAGGCAGGGTTCTGGCTACACCTTC

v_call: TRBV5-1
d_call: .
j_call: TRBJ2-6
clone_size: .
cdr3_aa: CASSLSHGQSSSGANVLTF
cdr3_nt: TGCGCCAGCAGCCTTTCCCATGGACAGTCTTCCTCTGGGGCCAACGTCCTGACTTTC

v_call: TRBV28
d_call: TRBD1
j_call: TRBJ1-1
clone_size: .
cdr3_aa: CASSPGTANTEAFF
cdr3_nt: TGTGCCAGCAGCCCCGGGACAGCGAACACTGAAGCTTTCTTT

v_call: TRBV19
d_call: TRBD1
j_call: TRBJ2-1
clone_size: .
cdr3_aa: CASSIDQTGGGRTPFF
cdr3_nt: TGTGCCAGTAGTATAGATCAGACAGGGGGCGGCCGAACCCCGTTCTTC

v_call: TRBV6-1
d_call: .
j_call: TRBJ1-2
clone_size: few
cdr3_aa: CASSEATYTF
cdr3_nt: TGTGCCAGCAGTGAAGCAACCTACACCTTC

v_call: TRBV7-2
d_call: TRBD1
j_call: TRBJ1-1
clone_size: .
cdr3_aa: CASNLGQENTEAFF
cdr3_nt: TGTGCCAGCAACCTAGGACAGGAGAACACTGAAGCTTTCTTT

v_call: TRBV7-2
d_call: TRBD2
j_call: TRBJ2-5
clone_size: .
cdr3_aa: CASSDRGLGGETQYF
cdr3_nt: TGTGCCAGCAGCGACCGTGGACTAGGAGGAGAGACCCAGTACTTC

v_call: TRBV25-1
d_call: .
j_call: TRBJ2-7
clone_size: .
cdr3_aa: CASTRDDGYEQYF
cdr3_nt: TGTGCCAGCACCCGAGACGACGGATACGAGCAGTACTTC

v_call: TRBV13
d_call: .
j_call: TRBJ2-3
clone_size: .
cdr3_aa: CASSQGEGVTDTQYF
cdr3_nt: TGTGCCAGCAGCCAGGGAGAAGGGGTGACAGATACGCAGTATTTT

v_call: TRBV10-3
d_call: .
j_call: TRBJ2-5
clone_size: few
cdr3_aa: CAISVGVQGETQYF
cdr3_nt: TGTGCCATCAGTGTGGGGGTCCAGGGAGAGACCCAGTACTTC

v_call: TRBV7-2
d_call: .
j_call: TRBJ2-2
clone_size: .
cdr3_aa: CASSPRDRVGTGELFF
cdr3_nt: TGTGCCAGCAGCCCCAGGGACCGGGTAGGGACCGGGGAGCTGTTTTTT

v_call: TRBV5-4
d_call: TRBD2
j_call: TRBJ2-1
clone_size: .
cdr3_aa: CASSPEVSGGANEQFF
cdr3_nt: TGTGCCAGCAGCCCGGAGGTTAGCGGGGGGGCCAATGAGCAGTTCTTC

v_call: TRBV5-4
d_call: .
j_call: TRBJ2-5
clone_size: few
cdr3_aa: CASSALAVETQYF
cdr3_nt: TGTGCCAGCAGCGCTTTGGCTGTCGAGACCCAGTACTTC

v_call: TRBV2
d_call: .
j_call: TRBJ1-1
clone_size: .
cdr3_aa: CASSDLGTPNTEAFF
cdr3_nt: TGTGCCAGCAGTGACCTTGGGACACCGAACACTGAAGCTTTCTTT

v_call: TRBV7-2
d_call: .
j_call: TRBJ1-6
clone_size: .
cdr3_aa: CASSPRSSYNSPLHF
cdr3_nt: TGTGCCAGCAGCCCAAGGTCCTCCTATAATTCACCCCTCCACTTT

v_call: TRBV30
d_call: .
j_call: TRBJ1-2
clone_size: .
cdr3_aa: CAWTALTGWRYTF
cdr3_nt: TGTGCCTGGACGGCCCTTACAGGGTGGCGCTACACCTTC

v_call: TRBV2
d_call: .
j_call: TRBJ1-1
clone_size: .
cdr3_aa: CASSLARGVNTEAFF
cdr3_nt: TGTGCCAGCAGTCTCGCCCGAGGGGTGAACACTGAAGCTTTCTTT

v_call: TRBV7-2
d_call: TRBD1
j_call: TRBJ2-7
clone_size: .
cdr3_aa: CASSPRGQEDYEQYF
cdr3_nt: TGTGCCAGCAGCCCTCGGGGACAGGAGGACTACGAGCAGTACTTC

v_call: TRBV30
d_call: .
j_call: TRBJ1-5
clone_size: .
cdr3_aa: CAWSVLQGGQPQHF
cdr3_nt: TGTGCCTGGAGTGTACTGCAGGGAGGGCAGCCCCAGCATTTT

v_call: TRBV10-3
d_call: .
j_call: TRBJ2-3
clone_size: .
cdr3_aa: CAISESPAGPSTDTQYF
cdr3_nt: TGTGCCATCAGTGAGTCGCCGGCTGGCCCTAGCACAGATACGCAGTATTTT

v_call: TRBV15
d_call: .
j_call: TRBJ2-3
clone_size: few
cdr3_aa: CATSDWDQGIGDTQYF
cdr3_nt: TGTGCCACAAGCGATTGGGACCAGGGGATTGGGGATACGCAGTATTTT

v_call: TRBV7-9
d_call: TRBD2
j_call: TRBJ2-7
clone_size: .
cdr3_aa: CASSPSGGFSGEQYF
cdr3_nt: TGTGCCAGCAGCCCTTCGGGGGGATTCTCCGGCGAGCAGTACTTC

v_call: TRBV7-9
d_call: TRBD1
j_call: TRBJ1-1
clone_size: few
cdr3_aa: CASSQTGTGFGNTEAFF
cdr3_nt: TGTGCCAGCAGCCAGACCGGGACAGGGTTCGGGAACACTGAAGCTTTCTTT

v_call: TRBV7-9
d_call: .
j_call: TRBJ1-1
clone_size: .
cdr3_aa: CASSPRAADTEAFF
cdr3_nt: TGTGCCAGCAGCCCGCGGGCCGCGGACACTGAAGCTTTCTTT

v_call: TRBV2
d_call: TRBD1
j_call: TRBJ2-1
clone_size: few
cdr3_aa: CASTPTGGTYNEQFF
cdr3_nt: TGTGCCAGCACACCGACAGGGGGAACCTACAATGAGCAGTTCTTC

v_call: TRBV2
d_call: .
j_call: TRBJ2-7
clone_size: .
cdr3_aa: CASLSYEQYF
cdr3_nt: TGTGCCAGTTTGAGCTACGAGCAGTACTTC

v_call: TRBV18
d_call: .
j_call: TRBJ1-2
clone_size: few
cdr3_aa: CASSPSQDLYGYTF
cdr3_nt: TGTGCCAGCTCACCTTCCCAGGACCTCTATGGCTACACCTTC

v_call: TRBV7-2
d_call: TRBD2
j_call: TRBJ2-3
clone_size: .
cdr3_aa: CASSSGTSGDTDTQYF
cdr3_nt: TGTGCCAGCAGCTCAGGGACTAGCGGGGACACAGATACGCAGTATTTT

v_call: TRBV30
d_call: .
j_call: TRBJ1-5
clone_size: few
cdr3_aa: CAWQGTSNQPQHF
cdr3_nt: TGTGCCTGGCAGGGAACGAGCAATCAGCCCCAGCATTTT